This T cell receptor beta chain came from a study of relationships among human T cell subsets (dated by TCRdb to about 2010). Regarding the research as a whole: Sequencing was performed on eight distinct blood T cell populations: pan T, CD8 cytotoxic, regulatory, Th1, Th2, naive plus transitional, activated and memory cells.

CD4+CD25+ regulatory T cells were selected from positively selected CD4+ cells using anti-CD25 beads. To isolate the T cell subsets, Miltenyi superparamagnetic beads coated with subset-specific monoclonal antibodies were used. All T cell populations were isolated from peripheral blood. Mononuclear cells were obtained from whole blood by Ficoll separation, and monocytes were then depleted with anti-CD14 microbeads. The isolated cell populations were resuspended in RNAprotect reagent immediately. As regards this clonotype: The antigen it recognizes is unknown. Per-base qualities were not stored, and no clone one base away is much larger.

Summary of the overall study and its limitations: A CD4+CD8+ double-positive population could not be ruled out by the bead-based sorting. Over 60% of CD8+ cytotoxic sequences belonged to clones with over 100 reads, whereas regulatory and Th2 subsets showed few such clones. The seven subsets showed no statistically significant differences in V, D and J usage, CDR3 length, or N-nucleotide additions. The substantial sharing of CDR3s among Th1, Th2 and regulatory T cells was interpreted as suggesting that cell fate choices are stochastic.

The CDR3 contains 16 residues, cysteine and phenylalanine counted. The kept DNA is CDR3 alone, 48 bases in frame from the first base. The germline V gene sets CDR1 to SGHAT and CDR2 to FQNNGV. Trimming removed 5 bases from V and 3 bases from J, leaving 20 bases between the germline ends. Library creation used multiplex PCR. The sample was run on a 454 GS FLX. Semiquantitative ARM-PCR was used to amplify the TCR alpha and beta CDR3 regions from mRNA. In ARM-PCR, tagged nested gene-specific primers were used first, and exponential amplification was then carried out by communal superprimers. Exonuclease was used to remove the nested primers before the first-round PCR products went through the second amplification round. The amplicons were sequenced on the 454 platform, a system that can rapidly sequence millions of DNA fragments without cloning bias. A read mappable to both V and J germline segments was defined as an effective read. In the original analysis: Reads were assigned to germline V, D and J segments with IRmap, which uses pyromap, a Smith-Waterman modification adapted to 454 sequencing errors. Cutoffs set at the 99th percentile of alignment scores from simulated random sequences were applied to filter D-beta assignments. The amino acids between the conserved V-segment Y[YFLI]C motif and the J-segment [FW]GXGT motif were defined as CDR3. Repertoire diversity was estimated with a compound Poisson process model previously applied to large-scale EST data. A procedure for detecting cross-contamination was applied so that sample contamination could be argued against as the origin of shared CDR3s. The public reads were quality trimmed at Q25 with fastp and then assembled into clones with MiXCR by TCRdb, keeping productive beta chains. Entries are consolidated by CDR3 protein sequence, retaining the most common genes and DNA. TCRdb's processing, not the authors', yielded these V and J calls. The sample contains roughly 15,000 distinct CDR3 sequences, 60% of them found a single time. The top ten hold approximately 2.3% of the sample.

The TCR was taken from a middle-aged man in good health. The material sequenced was Tregs sorted from blood. The chain was built from TRBV11-2 and TRBJ2-7, with TRBD2 perhaps the D gene, on 6 matching bases. Here is the DNA: TGTGCCAGCAGCCCGGCTAGCGCCGCTTCTCACTACGAGCAGTACTTC. The translation is CASSPASAASHYEQYF.